This T cell receptor (beta chain) was found in a study of cytomegalovirus exposure and HLA in healthy donors (dated by TCRdb to the late 2010s). About the study as a whole: According to an earlier analysis of around 600 of the donors, 150 million to 200 million T cells yielded 120 million or so unique TCR beta sequences and approximately 300 Gb of sequence data. Approximately 300 gigabases of sequencing data and around 90 million unique TCR sequences made up an early release that covered nearly 650 HLA-typed donors. Of the roughly 400 genotyped donors, less than 85% were placed in the genetic ancestry cluster associated with self-reported Caucasian donors. The aim of the study was to test whether cataloging public T cell receptors could identify signatures of past pathogen exposure. The study profiled the T cell repertoires of hundreds of subjects by immunosequencing and related them to cytomegalovirus serostatus. Along with the roughly 700-subject first cohort, a separate validation cohort of roughly 110 different subjects was used. High-throughput TCR immunosequencing, statistical association of individual TCRs with disease status, and machine learning were combined to predict cytomegalovirus infection status. A later analysis re-analyzed previously published TCR beta repertoires from roughly 690 donors and added high-resolution HLA genotyping to study TCR occurrence patterns. The later analysis used no new phenotypic data to find candidate immune exposures, relying instead on TCR beta sequences and their occurrence across donors. To decide whether each TCR beta V gene segment behaved as functional or pseudogenic, an earlier analysis of some 580 of the donors relied on high-throughput TCR beta sequencing. Donor age, sex, ethnicity and CMV serostatus were collected together with the repertoire data. A later genetic analysis took genome-wide SNP genotypes for about 55% of the 666 donors and used that subset as a discovery cohort. All discovery cohort repertoires had been generated on a single sequencing platform. Both class I and class II loci were covered by HLA typing, at four-digit resolution. Typing coverage varied by locus: roughly 620-640 donors for A, B, C, DRB1 and DQB1; approximately 520 for DQA1; nearly 610 for DPA1; about 450 for DPB1. Several DR-DQ haplotypes were handled as single units for association and clustering because linkage in the cohort was strong. Across some 400 genotyped donors of the cohort, an average of roughly 200,000 unique TCR beta nucleotide sequences per donor were sequenced, and roughly 20% of those sequences were non-productive. The full study reports these points: A further reported finding was that TCR beta sequences accurately predicted the HLA-A and HLA-B alleles for most subjects in the first cohort. Compared with the roughly 670-donor mean, donors in an Asian-associated ancestry cluster had fewer N-insertions in productive TCRs, according to a later genetic analysis. The cohort was sequenced for TCR beta chains only, and without alpha or paired-chain data the features that could be detected were limited. In a later analysis, more than 15,000 TCR beta sequences were associated with specific HLA alleles at a false discovery rate of 0.05. A later genetic analysis associated a missense DCLRE1C variant with V-gene and J-gene trimming of TCR beta chains, and an independent cohort replicated the association. The authors suggested that the approach could potentially be extended to other disease states and immunological phenotypes. Cytomegalovirus status was reported to be diagnosed by the classifier with high specificity and sensitivity in both the original and validation cohorts. Because the 87-base-pair reads could not distinguish some IMGT-functional V segments, including TRBV6-2 and TRBV6-3, those segments were excluded. HLA typing was unavailable for some donors at each locus, so association tests used only the typed subset. Most TCR sequences were seen in very few donors, while some public TCRs were found in many individuals. In a later analysis, HLA-associated TCR beta chains were found to be more clonally expanded and to have lower generation probabilities than equally common non-associated chains. Because counts were too low, around 18 rarely observed V segments, including chromosome 9 orphons, were left out of the earlier analysis of roughly 600 of the donors. Assigning TCR associations to individual alleles was difficult when HLA alleles, especially DR and DQ, strongly co-occurred. Linkage disequilibrium might explain the correlated functional status among segregating V segments, but an unknown experimental factor could not be ruled out. In a later analysis, several top co-occurrence clusters were reported to appear linked to parvovirus B19, influenza, CMV and Epstein-Barr virus. A later analysis found that most CMV-associated TCR beta chains appeared HLA-restricted, with HLA associations seemingly driven largely by CMV exposure. In vitro tests confirmed that a few of the cytomegalovirus-associated TCR beta chains recognize cytomegalovirus antigens. In the study, around 150 TCR beta chains were listed as associated with cytomegalovirus. Immune exposure information for the cohort was limited to CMV serostatus. In a later analysis, TCR association rates were found to vary across HLA loci, with the most associated TCRs seen for DRB1 alleles and the fewest for HLA-C alleles. Sequencing depth was assumed to be roughly uniform across donors in the presence/absence analyses, though that assumption may not hold. In an earlier analysis of roughly 500 of the donors, most TCR beta V segments appeared in productive rearrangements about 90% or about 30% of the time, broadly matching IMGT annotations. A cluster of highly shared sequence variants was judged likely to represent a technical artifact of the sequencing pipeline.

Worth noting for this clone: Its antigen is currently not known. Base qualities are not at hand, and no much larger clone is one base apart.

Libraries were made using the immunoSEQ multiplex PCR assay. For the multiplex PCR, a mixture combining 60 forward primers for TCR Vbeta segments and 13 reverse primers for TCR Jbeta segments was used. The CDR3 region of rearranged TCR beta genes was amplified from genomic DNA with a multiplex PCR assay. Amplified TCR beta libraries were sequenced as 87-base-pair reads on the Illumina HiSeq System. The original methods were these. A later analysis counted 65 million to 90 million unique TCR beta chains across the 666 repertoires, and 10 million to 12 million of these chains were shared by at least two donors. Raw reads were error-corrected and collapsed into unique sequences by a nearest-neighbor algorithm in which closely related sequences were merged to remove PCR and sequencing errors. Alignment of CDR3 sequences to IMGT reference sequences was used to assign V, D and J gene segments. For a sequence to be retained, a match of at least six nucleotides to both a V gene segment and a J gene segment was required. Rearrangements were called productive when the CDR3 lacked stop codons and stayed in frame with V and J; all others were non-productive. Following IMGT convention, CDR3 was defined as the stretch from the second conserved V-encoded cysteine to the conserved J-encoded phenylalanine. The earlier analysis of about 560 of the donors excluded any sequence lacking an unambiguous match to a single V gene segment. An earlier analysis of fewer than 750 of the donors classified V segments as functional when productive rearrangements were above 56.7% and as segregating when the standard deviation between donors was above 5%. A statistical classification framework was developed to diagnose cytomegalovirus status using the catalog of TCR beta chain sequences. In a later analysis, V and J genes were assigned by comparing TCR nucleotide sequences against IMGT/GENE-DB human TR gene sequences. Using the TCRdist pipeline, a later analysis assigned CDR3 sequences along with most-parsimonious VDJ recombination scenarios. In a later analysis, each TCR beta chain was defined by its CDR3 amino acid sequence together with its V-gene family, and reads without a unique V-gene family were excluded. To address suspected cross-contamination and a sequencing artifact, a later analysis removed a few hundred highly shared, low-generation-probability nucleotide sequences. A later analysis calculated a clonal expansion index for each public chain from normalized within-repertoire ranks of inferred template counts. In a later analysis, generation probabilities were computed using a VDJ recombination model fitted to out-of-frame rearrangements, and the results were checked against IGoR. In a later analysis, TCR-TCR, TCR-HLA and TCR-CMV co-occurrence was scored with hypergeometric tests, and a repertoire-size bias correction was applied to TCR pairs. False discovery rates were estimated in a later analysis by permuting HLA or CMV assignments 20 times. In a later analysis, co-occurring TCRs were grouped using DBSCAN, and TCRdist sequence similarity was added for clustering within HLA-allele-positive subsets. Co-occurrence clustering excluded repertoires with fewer than 30,000 or more than 120,000 public chains, plus five with anomalous nucleotide sharing. Imported from immuneACCESS, the table was reduced by TCRdb to in-frame sequences with V and J called. These copies leave out some clones; in studies compared against another copy, an unresolved V gene accounts for under half, and the cause of the remainder is not known. V, J and clone size derive from that table, while D and trimming were established from the DNA sequence. This sample gives about 160,000 clones in total; around four fifths of them show up just once. Together, the top ten hold around 4.1% of the sample.

The CDR3 starts with the cysteine, ends with the phenylalanine, and has 14 residues. Here the CDR3 DNA is all that survives: 42 bases in frame from base 1. For CDR1 and CDR2, the germline V gene (reference sequence) lists SGHNT and YYREEE. At the junction V is shortened by 0 bases and J by 6 bases, with 12 bases in between. The cohort was made up of under 800 healthy bone marrow donors. At the time of sampling, all cohort members were nominally healthy, though unrecorded immune exposures were likely present. The donor tested CMV seropositive, placing the donor among the 250 to 350 seropositive members of the cohort. A peripheral blood sample was provided by each donor, and peripheral blood mononuclear cells were used for TCR beta sequencing. Genomic DNA extraction from the blood cell samples was performed with the Qiagen DNeasy Blood Extraction Kit.

The chain is made from TRBV5-4 and TRBJ1-1; 6 matching bases give a weak D call of TRBD1. The TCR was taken from a man aged 50-60 years in good health and CMV-seropositive. Source material: PBMCs. This receptor has the CDR3 CASSLDQGLAEAFF. The DNA is TGTGCCAGCAGCTTGGATCAGGGGCTCGCTGAAGCTTTCTTT.